This passage covers 20 T cell receptor beta chains from one sample sequenced in a study of siplizumab effects on memory and regulatory T cells. Repertoires were generated with immunoSEQ multiplex PCR, while TCRdb's copy carries only in-frame clones and drops some. The profile shows some 100,000 clones, 94% of them singletons. The sequenced material came from Tregs sorted from blood. These receptors came from a human donor in good health.

The rearrangement links TRBV5-4 to TRBJ1-2; D uncertain. Trimming removed 4 bases from V and 5 bases from J, with 18 bases in between. From germline, CDR1 is SGHNT and CDR2 YYREEE (reference sequence). There are 15 residues in the CDR3. CDR3 region: CASSTLRLFSYGYTF. Written as DNA, the CDR3 is TGTGCCAGCAGCACATTACGTCTTTTTTCGTATGGCTACACCTTC.

This chain joins TRBV7-2 and TRBJ2-7; 9 bases agree with TRBD1. The germline V gene encodes CDR1 SGHTA and CDR2 FQGNSA. Trimming cost V 4 bases and J 3 bases; bases outside gene matches: 7. The CDR3 is 15 amino acids. The CDR3 here is CASSWNGQGYYEQYF. As DNA, the CDR3 is TGTGCCAGCAGCTGGAATGGACAGGGGTACTACGAGCAGTACTTC.

The CDR3 loop reads CAIRMPGQNTEAFF. In DNA, the CDR3 is TGTGCCATCAGGATGCCGGGCCAGAACACTGAAGCTTTCTTT. The rearrangement links TRBV10-3 to TRBJ1-1; D call uncertain. This CDR3 comprises 14 residues. V was cut by 6 bases and J by 1 base, with 12 bases left in between. Germline V gene sequence: CDR1 ENHRY, CDR2 SYGVKD.

This clone was observed once. V usage is TRBV4-1 and J usage is TRBJ1-3; the D is unclear. The V gene lost 3 bases and the J gene lost 3 bases, with 12 bases spanning the gap. Germline V CDR1 and CDR2: MGHRA, YSYEKL. The CDR3 covers 15 residues. This CDR3 reads CASSQNPPIGNTIYF. The CDR3 region has the DNA TGCGCCAGCAGCCAGAACCCACCAATTGGAAACACCATATATTTT.

The rearrangement links TRBV7-9 to TRBJ2-7; 9 bases are shared with TRBD1. There are 16 residues in the CDR3. J gave up 1 base and V 1 base, and 5 bases lay outside the gene matches. Germline V lookup: CDR1 SEHNR, CDR2 FQNEAQ (reference sequence). CDR3 residues: CASSLVGTGKSYEQYF. Written as DNA, the CDR3 is TGTGCCAGCAGCTTAGTCGGGACAGGGAAATCCTACGAGCAGTACTTC.

This CDR3 is CASSFSERRNTIYF. The CDR3 DNA is TGTGCCAGCAGCTTCAGCGAGCGAAGAAACACCATATATTTT. The V and J genes are TRBV7-9 and TRBJ1-3, with unresolved D. The V and J ends lost 3 bases and 5 bases respectively, with 11 bases between them. CDR3 length: 14 amino acids. Per the germline V gene, CDR1 is SEHNR and CDR2 is FQNEAQ (reference sequence).

This clone has only one observation. This chain connects TRBV5-5 to TRBJ2-6; D call uncertain. The CDR3 has 17 residues. Trimming shortened V by 0 bases and J by 0 bases, and 10 bases separated the two germline ends. Germline CDR1 reads SGHKS; CDR2 reads YYEKEE (reference sequence). The CDR3 nucleotides read TGTGCCAGCAGCTTGGTGGGAACTCGCTCTGGGGCCAACGTCCTGACTTTC. Translated: CASSLVGTRSGANVLTF.

The chain couples TRBV10-1 to TRBJ2-7; either TRBD1 or TRBD2 may fit D (5 bases each). This CDR3 has 14 residues. V was pared by 4 bases and J by 2 bases, with 12 bases between. CDR1 is WNHNN, CDR2 SYGVQD, per germline (reference sequence). CDR3 in DNA: TGCGCCAGCAGTGGAGAGGGGCGGACCTACGAGCAGTACTTC. As protein: CASSGEGRTYEQYF.

About this clone: In this CDR3 the conserved last residue, phenylalanine or tryptophan, is missing, so a read error is likely. The DNA is left out, because the CDR3 cannot be placed on it with certainty; the CDR3 is given as TCRdb lists it. This chain links TRBV9 with TRBJ1-1. Germline values: CDR1 SGDLS, CDR2 YYNGEE. With termini counted, the CDR3 has 9 amino acids. The CDR3 protein is CASSVHGHL.

CDR3 protein: CASSPPGGFRRTDTQYF. The CDR3 DNA follows: TGTGCCAGCAGCCCACCCGGGGGGTTTCGACGCACAGATACGCAGTATTTT. The chain employs TRBV11-1 and TRBJ2-3, with 7 bases fitting TRBD2. Germline values: CDR1 SGHAT, CDR2 FQDESV (reference sequence). The CDR3 is made up of 17 amino acids. The V gene end was trimmed by 5 bases and the J gene end by 1 base; junction bases not matched to a gene: 12.

This chain joins TRBV15 and TRBJ1-4; D ambiguous. The V and J ends lost 2 bases and 7 bases respectively, with 5 bases between them. Germline-derived CDR1 and CDR2 are LNHNV and YYDKDF (reference sequence). The CDR3 has 12 residues. This chain's CDR3 is CATSRTSEKLFF. DNA for the CDR3: TGTGCCACCAGCAGAACAAGTGAAAAACTGTTTTTT.

The V and J genes are TRBV10-3 and TRBJ1-2; D perhaps matches TRBD1 (5 bases). CDR1 is ENHRY and CDR2 is SYGVKD in the germline V gene. Trimming cost V 3 bases and J 6 bases, with 8 bases left between them. The CDR3 is 12 amino acids. CDR3 nucleotides: TGTGCCATCAGTGACCGGGGGGATGGCTACACCTTC. It encodes CAISDRGDGYTF.

The chain carries TRBV7-8 and TRBJ1-3; D not resolved. The V gene lost 5 bases and the J gene lost 4 bases, with 15 bases spanning the gap. CDR3 length: 15 residues. Germline CDR1 SGHVS, CDR2 FQNEAQ. CDR3 coding DNA: TGTGCCAGCAGCCTAGGGTCGTACACGGGAAACACCATATATTTT. Its protein is CASSLGSYTGNTIYF.

This clone has just one count. The chain has TRBV2 and TRBJ2-5; 14 bases fit TRBD2. Losses at the gene ends were 1 base for V and 5 bases for J; bases not matched to a gene: 6. The CDR3 consists of 17 residues. CDR1 is SNHLY and CDR2 is FYNNEI in the germline V gene. The CDR3 DNA is TGTGCCAGCAGTGAAGGGGGACTAGCGGGAGCCTCCGAGACCCAGTACTTC. Its translation: CASSEGGLAGASETQYF.

The V and J genes are TRBV7-9 and TRBJ2-7; D may be TRBD1 (5 bases). The V end lost 6 bases, the J end lost 5 bases, and 17 bases lay between the germline ends. The CDR3 totals 14 residues. Germline values: CDR1 SEHNR, CDR2 FQNEAQ (reference sequence). The CDR3 protein is CASRLSSGWNEQYF. As DNA, the CDR3 is TGTGCCAGCAGACTATCCTCAGGGTGGAACGAGCAGTACTTC.

V usage is TRBV2 and J usage is TRBJ1-5, with D maybe TRBD1 (6 bases). Trimming stripped 4 bases from V and 0 bases from J, with 19 bases between. The CDR3 has 18 residues. Germline loops: CDR1 SNHLY, CDR2 FYNNEI. CDR3 amino acids: CASSGSIPGVTSNQPQHF. CDR3 DNA sequence: TGTGCCAGCAGTGGCTCTATTCCAGGGGTAACTAGCAATCAGCCCCAGCATTTT.

This clone was observed a single time. The V and J genes are TRBV11-2 and TRBJ2-3; a possible D gene is TRBD2 (5 bases). Germline V CDR1 and CDR2: SGHAT, FQNNGV. The CDR3 totals 15 residues. V was shortened by 2 bases and J by 1 base, with 10 bases between the two germline ends. CDR3 nucleotide sequence: TGTGCCAGCAGCTTATGGTTCGGGGGCACAGATACGCAGTATTTT. Amino acid sequence: CASSLWFGGTDTQYF.

The J gene is TRBJ1-6, the V gene TRBV27, with 9 bases aligning to TRBD1. Germline V gene sequence: CDR1 MNHEY, CDR2 SMNVEV (reference sequence). The CDR3 spans 13 residues. V shed 8 bases, J shed 9 bases, and the junction held 5 bases outside the gene matches. CDR3 sequence (DNA): TGTGCCAGCGGCGGACAGGGGCTTTCACCCCTCCACTTT. Translating it yields CASGGQGLSPLHF.

The chain uses TRBV5-1 and TRBJ2-3; D not certain. The V and J ends lost 5 bases and 2 bases respectively, with 9 bases between them. Germline CDR1 reads SGHRS; CDR2 reads YFSETQ. This CDR3 spans 13 amino acids. The CDR3 DNA sequence: TGCGCCAGCAGTTCCCCTAACACAGATACGCAGTATTTT. It translates to CASSSPNTDTQYF.

This chain connects TRBV18 to TRBJ2-7; D is possibly TRBD2 (6 bases). Germline assignment: CDR1 KGHSH and CDR2 LQKENI. The CDR3 totals 14 residues. Trimming took 4 bases from V and 4 from J, leaving 14 bases between them. The DNA of the CDR3 is TGTGCCAGCTCACGGGGGGTATTCCCATACGAGCAGTACTTC. Translated: CASSRGVFPYEQYF.